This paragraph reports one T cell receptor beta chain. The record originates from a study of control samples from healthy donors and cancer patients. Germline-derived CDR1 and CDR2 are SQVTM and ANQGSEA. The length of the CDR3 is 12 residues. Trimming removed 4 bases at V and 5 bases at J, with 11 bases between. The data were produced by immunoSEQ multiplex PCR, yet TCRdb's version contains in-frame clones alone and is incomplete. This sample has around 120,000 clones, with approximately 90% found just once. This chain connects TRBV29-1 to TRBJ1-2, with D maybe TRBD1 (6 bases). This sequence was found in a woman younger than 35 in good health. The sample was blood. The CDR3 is CSVVPGDYGYTF. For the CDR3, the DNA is TGCAGCGTTGTTCCAGGGGATTATGGCTACACCTTC.